Below are 8 T cell receptor beta chains sequenced from a single sample in a study of cytomegalovirus exposure and HLA in healthy donors. Primers included in the PCR were 60 Vbeta and 13 Jbeta primers. TCRdb's table, derived via immunoSEQ multiplex PCR, lists solely in-frame clones and lacks some. Of 250,000 to 350,000 clones in the sample, approximately 90% were seen once. Source material: PBMCs. Receptor source: a young woman in good health and CMV-seronegative.

V usage is TRBV11-2 and J usage is TRBJ1-2; TRBD1 might be the D (5 bases). Germline V gene sequence: CDR1 SGHAT, CDR2 FQNNGV. Trimming shortened V by 5 bases and J by 6 bases, and 25 bases separated the two germline ends. The CDR3 contains 17 residues. CDR3 amino acids: CASSPPSIVLGRDGYTF. The CDR3 nucleotides are TGTGCCAGCAGCCCGCCGAGCATAGTCTTGGGGCGTGATGGCTACACCTTC.

The rearrangement joins TRBV6-1 to TRBJ1-3; tentatively, D is TRBD1 (6 bases). Germline assignment: CDR1 MNHNS and CDR2 SASEGT. Trimming left V 7 bases short and J 7 bases short, with 20 bases between. The CDR3 is 15 amino acids. CDR3 DNA sequence: TGTGCCAGCATCCCTTATGGGACATTTACTAACACCATATATTTT. Translated, it gives CASIPYGTFTNTIYF.

The chain joins TRBV4-1 to TRBJ2-1; 11 bases align to TRBD2. Germline V gene lookup returns CDR1 MGHRA and CDR2 YSYEKL. The CDR3 contains 18 residues. The V gene end was trimmed by 2 bases and the J gene end by 3 bases; junction bases not matched to a gene: 9. This CDR3 is CASSQLVAGGQIYNEQFF. CDR3 in DNA: TGCGCCAGCAGCCAATTAGTAGCGGGGGGGCAGATCTACAATGAGCAGTTCTTC.

V gene TRBV9 combines with J gene TRBJ1-2, with a possible D match to TRBD1 (6 bases). V lost 5 bases and J 0 bases, leaving 11 bases between the germline ends. The CDR3 length is 14 residues. Germline assignment: CDR1 SGDLS and CDR2 YYNGEE. The CDR3 nucleotides read TGTGCCAGCAGGGCAGACAGGACTAACTATGGCTACACCTTC. Translating gives CASRADRTNYGYTF.

The rearrangement links TRBV7-9 to TRBJ1-2; a weak D match, TRBD1 (5 bases). Germline CDR1 reads SEHNR; CDR2 reads FQNEAQ (reference sequence). The V end lost 5 bases, the J end lost 2 bases, and 18 bases lay between the germline ends. The CDR3 is 16 residues long. The chain's CDR3 is CASSPHVTDSNYGYTF. The CDR3 DNA reads as TGTGCCAGCAGCCCCCACGTCACTGACAGCAACTATGGCTACACCTTC. Drawing the rest from reference TRBV7-9 and TRBJ1-2, the complete variable domain is DTGVSQNPRHKITKRGQNVTFRCDPISEHNRLYWYRQTLGQGPEFLTYFQNEAQLEKSRLLSDRFSAERPKGSFSTLEIQRTEQGDSAMYLCASSPHVTDSNYGYTFGSGTRLTVV.

Notes on this clone: The sample contains more than one DNA sequence encoding this CDR3. The rearrangement uses TRBV2 and TRBJ2-1, with 15 bases matching TRBD2. With 6 bases clipped from V and 9 bases from J, the junction kept 6 bases outside the gene matches. Germline CDR1 reads SNHLY; CDR2 reads FYNNEI. The CDR3 has 15 amino acids. The DNA of the CDR3 is TGTGCCAGCAGCAGGACTAGCGGGGGGGCGGGTGAGCAGTTCTTC. Its protein product is CASSRTSGGAGEQFF. The variable domain in full, with the rest retrieved from reference TRBV2 and TRBJ2-1, is EPEVTQTPSHQVTQMGQEVILRCVPISNHLYFYWYRQILGQKVEFLVSFYNNEISEKSEIFDDQFSVERPDGSNFTLKIRSTKLEDSAMYFCASSRTSGGAGEQFFGPGTRLTVL.

V gene TRBV2 combines with J gene TRBJ1-6; TRBD1 aligns across 7 bases. The ends lost 4 bases at V and 7 bases at J; junction bases unmatched: 7. The CDR3 consists of 15 residues. CDR1 and CDR2 (germline): SNHLY, FYNNEI. For the CDR3, the DNA is TGTGCCAGCAGTGGCACAGGGGCGGAAAATTCACCCCTCCACTTT. Protein: CASSGTGAENSPLHF.

This chain joins TRBV7-6 and TRBJ2-7; possible D gene TRBD1, 6 bases. The CDR3 has 17 residues. CDR1 SGHVS and CDR2 FNYEAQ come from the germline V gene. Between the trimmed V and J ends, which lost 4 bases and 6 bases, there was a span of 25 bases. The CDR3 DNA is TGTGCCAGCAGCTCGAGACCCATACAGGGACGGGCTACCGAGCAGTACTTC. Translated, it gives CASSSRPIQGRATEQYF. Filled out from reference TRBV7-6 and TRBJ2-7, the complete variable domain reads GAGVSQSPRYKVTKRGQDVALRCDPISGHVSLYWYRQALGQGPEFLTYFNYEAQQDKSGLPNDRFSAERPEGSISTLTIQRTEQRDSAMYRCASSSRPIQGRATEQYFGPGTRLTVT.